This TCR beta chain was observed in a study of B cell selection in AIRE deficiency. Study results and limitations: AIRE-deficient Tconv and Treg repertoires matched healthy donors in TCRBV, CDR3 length, diversity. Roughly 29% of healthy-donor shared Treg TCRbeta sequences appeared in patient Tconv cells.

Regulatory T cells were sorted as CD4+CD25hiCD127low/negative. Produced via immunoSEQ multiplex PCR; TCRdb's table is partial and in-frame only. The data contain roughly 22,000 clones, approximately 94% of them singletons. Trimming cost V 3 bases and J 1 base, with 9 bases left between them. CDR3 length: 14 amino acids. Germline assignment: CDR1 LNHNV and CDR2 YYDKDF (reference sequence). A note on this clone: Its antigen remains unknown.

V and J are TRBV15 and TRBJ2-5, with D maybe TRBD1 (6 bases). This TCR came from a human donor with AIRE deficiency. The sequenced sample consisted of Tregs sorted from PBMCs. CDR3 coding DNA: TGTGCCACCAGCAGGCAAGGGGGCCAAGAGACCCAGTACTTC. Its translation: CATSRQGGQETQYF.